A selection of T cell receptor beta chains follows, all from one sample in a study of control samples from healthy donors and cancer patients. Some clones are missing from TCRdb's copy, which holds only in-frame ones; the method was immunoSEQ multiplex PCR. The sample lists tens of thousands of clones; under 95% were seen once. Input material: PBMCs. The receptors were sampled from a woman between 40 and 50 years old with lung cancer. Each CDR3 is given with its conserved first and last residue. D genes are given only for firm matches. Not every row has a clone size; where given, it reads once, few, many or a size class.

-,TRBV3-1/TRBV3-2,-,TRBJ1-3,TGTGCCAGCAGCTCACAGGGTTTCTCTGGAAACACCATATATTTT,CASSSQGFSGNTIYF
-,TRBV7-6,-,TRBJ2-3,TGTGCCAGCAGCCGGGGGGGGCCCTCGACAGGGGACACAGATACGCAGTATTTT,CASSRGGPSTGDTDTQYF
-,TRBV6-6,few,TRBJ1-5,TGTGCCAGCAGTTACAGTACAGGGCTTAATCAGCCCCAGCATTTT,CASSYSTGLNQPQHF
-,TRBV24-1,-,TRBJ2-2,TGTGCCACCAGTGAGGCGGGGACGGGCAACACCGGGGAGCTGTTTTTT,CATSEAGTGNTGELFF
-,TRBV7-9,-,TRBJ1-1,TGTGCCAGCAGTCAACAGGGAACTGAAGCTTTCTTT,CASSQQGTEAFF
-,TRBV29-1,-,TRBJ2-3,TGCAGCGTTGTGCCTAGCGCAGATACGCAGTATTTT,CSVVPSADTQYF
TRBD1,TRBV7-9,-,TRBJ2-7,TGTGCCAGCAGCACCCGCGGGCAGGGGGCCTACGAGCAGTACTTC,CASSTRGQGAYEQYF
-,TRBV6-6,-,TRBJ1-2,TGTGCCAGCAGTTTTTTGGACAGTAACTATGGCTACACCTTC,CASSFLDSNYGYTF
-,TRBV19,-,TRBJ1-1,TGTGCCAGTGAAGGGGCCTCGGTCACTGAAGCTTTCTTT,CASEGASVTEAFF
-,TRBV2,-,TRBJ1-2,TGTGCCAGCAGTAGTAGTCTTAGGCGGGTCTCTAACTATGGCTACACCTTC,CASSSSLRRVSNYGYTF
TRBD2,TRBV12-3/TRBV12-4,-,TRBJ2-5,TGTGCCAGCAGTAGCCGGGGGGGGGAGACCCAGTACTTC,CASSSRGGETQYF
TRBD2,TRBV24-1,-,TRBJ2-5,TGTGCCACCAGTGAAGCGGGGGCAACAGAGACCCAGTACTTC,CATSEAGATETQYF
-,TRBV29-1,-,TRBJ2-1,TGCAGCGTTGACGTCGACCTCCAGTTCTTC,CSVDVDLQFF
-,TRBV30,-,TRBJ1-2,TGTGCCTGGAGTACAAATCCCCCCCATGGCTACACCTTC,CAWSTNPPHGYTF
TRBD1,TRBV5-1,-,TRBJ1-6,TGCGCCAGCAGCTTCGGACAGGACCTAACCTATAATTCACCCCTCCACTTT,CASSFGQDLTYNSPLHF
TRBD1,TRBV2,-,TRBJ1-3,TGTGCCAGCAGTCCACGGACAGGGGGCTCTGGAAACACCATATATTTT,CASSPRTGGSGNTIYF
-,TRBV5-1,-,TRBJ1-1,TGCGCCAGCAGCTTGGGTGGGTTAGAGGTAGTTCGGGACACTGAAGCTTTCTTT,CASSLGGLEVVRDTEAFF
-,TRBV11-3,-,TRBJ2-5,TGTGCCAGCAGCTTAGACCTATCGCAAGAGACCCAGTACTTC,CASSLDLSQETQYF
TRBD1,TRBV19,-,TRBJ1-2,TGTGCCAGTAGCCCACAGGGGTACTCCGCTACTTACTATGGCTACACCTTC,CASSPQGYSATYYGYTF
-,TRBV24-1,-,TRBJ1-6,TGTGCCACCAGTGGCGGGGACACCTATAATTCACCCCTCCACTTT,CATSGGDTYNSPLHF
-,TRBV11-2,-,TRBJ2-1,TGTGCCAGCAGCTTAGGGCCCGCGGGGGCCAACAATGAGCAGTTCTTC,CASSLGPAGANNEQFF
TRBD2,TRBV19,-,TRBJ2-7,TGTGCCAGTAGTGGACTAGCGGGGGGAAGCTCCTACGAGCAGTACTTC,CASSGLAGGSSYEQYF